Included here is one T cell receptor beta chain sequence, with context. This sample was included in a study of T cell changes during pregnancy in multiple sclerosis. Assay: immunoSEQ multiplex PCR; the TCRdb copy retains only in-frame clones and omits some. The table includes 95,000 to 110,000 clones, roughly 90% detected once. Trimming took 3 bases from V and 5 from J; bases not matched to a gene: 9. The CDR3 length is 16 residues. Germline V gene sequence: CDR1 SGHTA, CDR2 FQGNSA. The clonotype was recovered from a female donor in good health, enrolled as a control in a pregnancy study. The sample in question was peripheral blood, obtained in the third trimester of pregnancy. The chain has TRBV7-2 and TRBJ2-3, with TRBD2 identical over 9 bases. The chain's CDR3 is CASSLGPSGGLDTQYF. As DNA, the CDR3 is TGTGCCAGCAGCTTGGGCCCAAGCGGGGGGCTAGATACGCAGTATTTT.